This TCR beta chain was sequenced in a study of technical replicates of blood from a few donors. Trimming removed 6 bases from V and 4 bases from J; junction bases left unmatched: 6. The CDR3 length is 15 residues. Germline CDR1 MNHEY, CDR2 SVGAGI. Repertoires were generated with immunoSEQ multiplex PCR, while TCRdb's copy carries only in-frame clones and drops some. The sample yields nearly 80,000 clones, 96% seen once. The sequenced sample was T cells isolated from PBMCs. The genes are TRBV6-5 and TRBJ1-4; 9 nucleotides match TRBD1. This receptor was taken from a human donor in good health. The DNA for the CDR3 is TGTGCCAGCAGAACGGAGACAGGGGGTAATGAAAAACTGTTTTTT. Translation gives CASRTETGGNEKLFF.